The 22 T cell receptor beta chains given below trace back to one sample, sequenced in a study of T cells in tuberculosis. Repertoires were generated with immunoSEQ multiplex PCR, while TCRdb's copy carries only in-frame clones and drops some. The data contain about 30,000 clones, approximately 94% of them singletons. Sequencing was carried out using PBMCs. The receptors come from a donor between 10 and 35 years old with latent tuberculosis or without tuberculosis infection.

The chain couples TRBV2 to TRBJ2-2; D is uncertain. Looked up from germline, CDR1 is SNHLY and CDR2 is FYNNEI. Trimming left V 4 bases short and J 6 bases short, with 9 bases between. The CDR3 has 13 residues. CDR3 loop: CASSATLAGELFF. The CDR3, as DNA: TGTGCCAGCAGTGCTACCCTCGCCGGGGAGCTGTTTTTT.

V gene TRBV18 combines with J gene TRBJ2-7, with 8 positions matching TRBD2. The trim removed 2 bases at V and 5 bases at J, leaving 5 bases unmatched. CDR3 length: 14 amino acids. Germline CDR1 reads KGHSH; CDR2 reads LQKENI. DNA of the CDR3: TGTGCCAGCTCACCAAGGAGCGGGAGAGACGAGCAGTACTTC. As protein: CASSPRSGRDEQYF.

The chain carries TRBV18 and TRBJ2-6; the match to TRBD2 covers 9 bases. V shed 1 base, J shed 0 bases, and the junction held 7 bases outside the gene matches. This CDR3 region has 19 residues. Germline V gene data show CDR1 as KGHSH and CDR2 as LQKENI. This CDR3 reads CASSPRASGASSGANVLTF. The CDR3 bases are TGTGCCAGCTCACCACGGGCTAGCGGGGCTTCCTCTGGGGCCAACGTCCTGACTTTC. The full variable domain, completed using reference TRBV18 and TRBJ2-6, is NAGVMQNPRHLVRRRGQEARLRCSPMKGHSHVYWYRQLPEEGLKFMVYLQKENIIDESGMPKERFSAEFPKEGPSILRIQQVVRGDSAAYFCASSPRASGASSGANVLTFGAGSRLTVL.

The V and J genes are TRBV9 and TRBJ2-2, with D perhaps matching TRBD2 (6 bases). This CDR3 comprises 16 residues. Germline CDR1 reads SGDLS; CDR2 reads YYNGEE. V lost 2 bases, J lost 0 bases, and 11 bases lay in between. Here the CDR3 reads CASSVLGRPNTGELFF. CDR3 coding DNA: TGTGCCAGCAGCGTTTTGGGGAGGCCGAACACCGGGGAGCTGTTTTTT.

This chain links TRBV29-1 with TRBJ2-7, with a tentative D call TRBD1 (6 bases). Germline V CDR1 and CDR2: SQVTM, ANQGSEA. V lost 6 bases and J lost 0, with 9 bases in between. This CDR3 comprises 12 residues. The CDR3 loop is CSVRQDSYEQYF. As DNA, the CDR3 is TGCAGCGTCAGACAGGACTCCTACGAGCAGTACTTC.

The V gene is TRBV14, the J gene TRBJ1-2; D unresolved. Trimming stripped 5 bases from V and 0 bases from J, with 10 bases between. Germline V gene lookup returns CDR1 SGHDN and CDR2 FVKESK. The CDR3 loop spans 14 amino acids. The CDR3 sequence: CASSIGSANYGYTF. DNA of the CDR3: TGTGCCAGCAGCATAGGAAGCGCTAACTATGGCTACACCTTC.

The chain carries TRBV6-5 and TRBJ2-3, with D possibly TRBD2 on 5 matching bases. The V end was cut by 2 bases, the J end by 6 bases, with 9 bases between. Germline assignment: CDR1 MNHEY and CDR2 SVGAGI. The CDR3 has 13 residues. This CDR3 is CASSYGLADTQYF. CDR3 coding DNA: TGTGCCAGCAGTTACGGGCTAGCCGATACGCAGTATTTT.

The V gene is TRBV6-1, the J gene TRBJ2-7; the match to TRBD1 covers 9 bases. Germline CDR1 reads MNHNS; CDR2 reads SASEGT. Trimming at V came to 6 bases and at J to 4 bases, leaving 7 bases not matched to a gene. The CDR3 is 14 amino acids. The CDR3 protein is CASSTTGGTYEQYF. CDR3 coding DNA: TGTGCCAGCAGCACGACAGGGGGAACTTACGAGCAGTACTTC.

CDR3: CASSDGDRGPSGTF. The CDR3 DNA follows: TGTGCCAGCAGCGATGGGGACAGGGGCCCTTCCGGCACCTTC. The chain carries TRBV9 and TRBJ1-2; TRBD1 matches 10 bases. Germline values: CDR1 SGDLS, CDR2 YYNGEE. The CDR3 has 14 amino acids. Losses at the gene ends were 3 bases for V and 13 bases for J; bases not matched to a gene: 12.

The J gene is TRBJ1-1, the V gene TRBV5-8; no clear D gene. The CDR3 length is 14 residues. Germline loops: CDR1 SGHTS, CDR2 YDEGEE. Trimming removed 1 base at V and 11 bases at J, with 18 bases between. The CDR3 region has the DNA TGTGCCAGCAGCTTGAATCCCAGCGACCCTAGGGCTTTCTTT. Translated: CASSLNPSDPRAFF.

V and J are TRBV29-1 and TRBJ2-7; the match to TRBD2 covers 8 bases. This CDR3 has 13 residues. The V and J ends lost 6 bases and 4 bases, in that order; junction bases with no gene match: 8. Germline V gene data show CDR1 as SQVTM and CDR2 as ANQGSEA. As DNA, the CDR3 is TGCAGCGTCCCGGCGGGGGGTGTTTACGAGCAGTACTTC. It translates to CSVPAGGVYEQYF.

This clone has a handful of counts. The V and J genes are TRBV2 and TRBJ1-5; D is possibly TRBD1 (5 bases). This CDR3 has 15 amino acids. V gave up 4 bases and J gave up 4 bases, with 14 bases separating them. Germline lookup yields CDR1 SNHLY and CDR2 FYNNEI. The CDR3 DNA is TGTGCCAGCAGTGCGACAGCGAACTTGAATCAGCCCCAGCATTTT. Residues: CASSATANLNQPQHF. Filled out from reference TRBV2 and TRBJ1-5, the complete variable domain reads EPEVTQTPSHQVTQMGQEVILRCVPISNHLYFYWYRQILGQKVEFLVSFYNNEISEKSEIFDDQFSVERPDGSNFTLKIRSTKLEDSAMYFCASSATANLNQPQHFGDGTRLSIL.

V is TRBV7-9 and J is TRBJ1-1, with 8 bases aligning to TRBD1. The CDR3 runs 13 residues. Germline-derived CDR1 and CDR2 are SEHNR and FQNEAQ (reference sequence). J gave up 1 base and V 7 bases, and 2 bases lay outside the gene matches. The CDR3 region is CASKDRGNTEAFF. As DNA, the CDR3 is TGTGCCAGCAAAGACAGGGGGAACACTGAAGCTTTCTTT.

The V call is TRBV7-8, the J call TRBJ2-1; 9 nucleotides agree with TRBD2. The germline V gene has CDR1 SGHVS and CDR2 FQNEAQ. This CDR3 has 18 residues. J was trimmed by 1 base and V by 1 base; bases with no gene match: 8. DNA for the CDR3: TGTGCCAGCAGCTTAGGATTCATAGCGGGAGAGTCCTACAATGAGCAGTTCTTC. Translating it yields CASSLGFIAGESYNEQFF.

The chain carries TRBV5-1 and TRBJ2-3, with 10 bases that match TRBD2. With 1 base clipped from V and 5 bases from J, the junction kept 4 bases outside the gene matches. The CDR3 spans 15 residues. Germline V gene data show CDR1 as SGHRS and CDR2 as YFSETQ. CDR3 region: CASSLSLAGVDTQYF. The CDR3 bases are TGCGCCAGCAGCTTGTCGCTAGCGGGGGTAGATACGCAGTATTTT.

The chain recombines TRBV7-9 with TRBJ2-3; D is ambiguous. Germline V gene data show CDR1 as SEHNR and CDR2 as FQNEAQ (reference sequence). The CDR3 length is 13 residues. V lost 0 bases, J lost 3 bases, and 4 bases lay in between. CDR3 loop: CASSLARTDTQYF. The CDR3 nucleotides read TGTGCCAGCAGCTTAGCGAGGACAGATACGCAGTATTTT.

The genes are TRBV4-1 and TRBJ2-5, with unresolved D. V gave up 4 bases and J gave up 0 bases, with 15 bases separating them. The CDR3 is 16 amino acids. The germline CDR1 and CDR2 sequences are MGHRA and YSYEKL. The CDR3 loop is CASSLSEVPYQETQYF. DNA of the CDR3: TGCGCCAGCAGCCTGTCCGAGGTCCCGTACCAAGAGACCCAGTACTTC.

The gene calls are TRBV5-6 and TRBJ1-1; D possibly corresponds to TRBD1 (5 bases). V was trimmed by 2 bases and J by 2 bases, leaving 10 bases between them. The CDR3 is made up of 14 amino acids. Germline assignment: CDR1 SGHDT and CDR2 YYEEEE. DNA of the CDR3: TGTGCCAGCAGCTTCTATGACAGAAACACTGAAGCTTTCTTT. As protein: CASSFYDRNTEAFF. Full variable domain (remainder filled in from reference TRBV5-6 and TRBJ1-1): DAGVTQSPTHLIKTRGQQVTLRCSPKSGHDTVSWYQQALGQGPQFIFQYYEEEERQRGNFPDRFSGHQFPNYSSELNVNALLLGDSALYLCASSFYDRNTEAFFGQGTRLTVV.

The CDR3 DNA reads as TGCGCCAGCAGCCAAGACCACAGGGGAGGAAACTATGGCTACACCTTC. This sequence encodes CASSQDHRGGNYGYTF. The rearrangement uses TRBV4-1 and TRBJ1-2; 7 bases are a match to TRBD1. This CDR3 contains 16 residues. V lost 0 bases to trimming and J lost 2 bases; unmatched junction nucleotides: 6. Germline assignment: CDR1 MGHRA and CDR2 YSYEKL.

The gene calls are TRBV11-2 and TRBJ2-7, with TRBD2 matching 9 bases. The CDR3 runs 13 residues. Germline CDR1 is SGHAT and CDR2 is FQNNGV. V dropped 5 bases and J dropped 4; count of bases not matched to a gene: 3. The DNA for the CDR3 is TGTGCCAGCAGCGCCCTAGCGGGATACGAGCAGTACTTC. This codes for CASSALAGYEQYF. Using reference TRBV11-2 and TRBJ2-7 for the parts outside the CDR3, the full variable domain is EAGVAQSPRYKIIEKRQSVAFWCNPISGHATLYWYQQILGQGPKLLIQFQNNGVVDDSQLPKDRFSAERLKGVDSTLKIQPAKLEDSAVYLCASSALAGYEQYFGPGTRLTVT.

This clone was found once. The CDR3 region has the DNA TGTGCCAGCAGCCATACACCGGGTAGGGAGCAGTACTTC. Residues: CASSHTPGREQYF. The chain employs TRBV4-2 and TRBJ2-7, with D unclear. V was shortened by 3 bases and J by 7 bases, with 13 bases between the two germline ends. The CDR3 loop spans 13 amino acids. Germline lookup yields CDR1 LGHNA and CDR2 YNFKEQ.

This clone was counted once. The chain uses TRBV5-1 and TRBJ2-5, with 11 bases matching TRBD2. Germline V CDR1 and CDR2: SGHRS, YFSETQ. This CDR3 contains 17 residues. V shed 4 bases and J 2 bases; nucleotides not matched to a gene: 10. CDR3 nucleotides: TGCGCCAGCAGCCCTGGGACTAGCGGAGCGGAACAAGAGACCCAGTACTTC. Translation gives CASSPGTSGAEQETQYF.